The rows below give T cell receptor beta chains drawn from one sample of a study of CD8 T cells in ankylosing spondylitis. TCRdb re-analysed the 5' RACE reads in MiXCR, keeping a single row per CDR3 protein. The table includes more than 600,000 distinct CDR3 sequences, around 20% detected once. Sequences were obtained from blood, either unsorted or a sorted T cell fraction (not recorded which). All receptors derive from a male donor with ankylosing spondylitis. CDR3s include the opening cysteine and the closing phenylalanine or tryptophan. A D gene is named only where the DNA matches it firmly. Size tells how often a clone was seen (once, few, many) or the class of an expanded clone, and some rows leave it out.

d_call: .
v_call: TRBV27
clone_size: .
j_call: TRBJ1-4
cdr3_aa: CASRSRISVGEKLFF
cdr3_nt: TGTGCCAGCAGAAGTCGGATATCTGTAGGTGAAAAACTGTTTTTT

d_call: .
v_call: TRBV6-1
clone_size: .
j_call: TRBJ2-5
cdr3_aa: CASSPFGGRETQYF
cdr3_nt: TGTGCCAGCAGCCCGTTCGGAGGTCGGGAGACCCAGTACTTC

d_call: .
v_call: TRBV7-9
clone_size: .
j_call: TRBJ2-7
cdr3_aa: CASSLAGVSTSEQYF
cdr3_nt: TGTGCCAGCAGCTTAGCCGGGGTCTCTACTTCGGAGCAGTACTTC

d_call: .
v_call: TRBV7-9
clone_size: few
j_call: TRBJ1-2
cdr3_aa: CASSPAVLYGYTF
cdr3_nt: TGTGCCAGCAGCCCAGCAGTTCTTTATGGCTACACCTTC

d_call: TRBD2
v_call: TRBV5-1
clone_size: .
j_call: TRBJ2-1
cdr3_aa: CASSRTSGEGEQFF
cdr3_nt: TGCGCCAGCAGCCGGACTAGCGGGGAGGGTGAGCAGTTCTTC

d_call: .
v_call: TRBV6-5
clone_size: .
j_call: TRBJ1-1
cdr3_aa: CASRLLKQGTEAFF
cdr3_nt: TGTGCCAGCAGATTACTTAAACAAGGCACTGAAGCTTTCTTT

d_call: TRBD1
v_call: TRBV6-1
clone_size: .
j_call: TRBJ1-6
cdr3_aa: CASSANPSGRQGRAPLHF
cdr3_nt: TGTGCCAGCAGTGCAAACCCGTCGGGACGACAGGGCAGGGCACCCCTCCACTTT

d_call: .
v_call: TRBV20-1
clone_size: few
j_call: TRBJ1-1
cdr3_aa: CSAQRATEAFF
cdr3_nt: TGCAGTGCTCAGAGGGCTACTGAAGCTTTCTTT

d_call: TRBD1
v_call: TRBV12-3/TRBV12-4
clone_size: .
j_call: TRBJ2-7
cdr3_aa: CASSFMYGTGAPYEQYF
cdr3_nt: TGTGCCAGCAGTTTCATGTATGGGACAGGGGCCCCCTACGAGCAGTACTTC

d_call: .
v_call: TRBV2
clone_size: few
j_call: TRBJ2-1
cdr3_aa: CASSEWPGYEQFF
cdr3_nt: TGTGCCAGCAGTGAATGGCCTGGTTATGAGCAGTTCTTC

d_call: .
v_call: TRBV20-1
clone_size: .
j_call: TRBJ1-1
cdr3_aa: CSASGGGNTEAFF
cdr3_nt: TGCAGTGCTTCCGGTGGGGGTAACACTGAAGCTTTCTTT

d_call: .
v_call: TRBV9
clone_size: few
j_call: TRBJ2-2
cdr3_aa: CASSGSAAGELFF
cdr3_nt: TGTGCCAGCAGCGGGAGTGCGGCCGGGGAGCTGTTTTTT

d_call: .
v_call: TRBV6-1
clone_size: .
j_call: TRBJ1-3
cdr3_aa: CASITGPSGNTIYF
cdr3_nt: TGTGCCAGCATAACAGGCCCCTCTGGAAACACCATATATTTT

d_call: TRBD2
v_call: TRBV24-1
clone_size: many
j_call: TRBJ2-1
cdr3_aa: CATSEGPYQSSGRPYNEQFF
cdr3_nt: TGTGCCACCAGTGAGGGGCCCTATCAGTCCAGCGGGAGACCCTACAATGAGCAGTTCTTC

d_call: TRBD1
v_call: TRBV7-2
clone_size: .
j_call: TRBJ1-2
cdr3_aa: CASSTRTGDKSYTF
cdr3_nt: TGTGCCAGCAGCACCAGGACAGGGGACAAAAGCTACACCTTC

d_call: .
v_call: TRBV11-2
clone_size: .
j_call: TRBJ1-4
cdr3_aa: CASSLGVPQGEKLFF
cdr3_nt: TGTGCCAGCAGCTTAGGGGTCCCCCAGGGTGAAAAACTGTTTTTT

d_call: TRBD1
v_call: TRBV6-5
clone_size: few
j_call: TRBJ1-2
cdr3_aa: CASSYSRTTGQGPYGYTF
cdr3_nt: TGTGCCAGCAGTTACTCCAGGACTACGGGACAGGGTCCCTATGGCTACACCTTC

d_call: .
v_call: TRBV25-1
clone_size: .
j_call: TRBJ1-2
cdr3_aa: CASSEFTSNGYTF
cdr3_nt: TGTGCCAGCAGTGAATTTACCAGCAATGGCTACACCTTC

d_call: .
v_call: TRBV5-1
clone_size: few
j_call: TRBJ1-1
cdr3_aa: CASSSSGESTEAFF
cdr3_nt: TGCGCCAGCAGCAGTTCGGGGGAATCCACTGAAGCTTTCTTT

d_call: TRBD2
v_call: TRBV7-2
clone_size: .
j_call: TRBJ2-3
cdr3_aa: CASSSAGTSSQYF
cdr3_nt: TGTGCCAGCAGCTCCGCCGGGACTAGCTCTCAGTATTTT

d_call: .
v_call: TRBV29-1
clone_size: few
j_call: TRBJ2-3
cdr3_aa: CSVVSLDSTDTQYF
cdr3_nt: TGCAGCGTGGTGAGCCTTGATAGCACAGATACGCAGTATTTT

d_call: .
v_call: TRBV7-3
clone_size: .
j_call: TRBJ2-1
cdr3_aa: CASATAGGPYNEQFF
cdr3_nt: TGTGCCAGCGCGACCGCCGGAGGACCCTACAATGAGCAGTTCTTC

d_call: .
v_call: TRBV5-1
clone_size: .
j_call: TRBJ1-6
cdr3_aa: CASSLGTAYNSPLHF
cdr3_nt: TGCGCCAGCAGCTTAGGGACGGCCTATAATTCACCCCTCCACTTT

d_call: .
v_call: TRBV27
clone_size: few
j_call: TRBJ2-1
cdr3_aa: CASSAGTEWNEQFF
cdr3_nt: TGTGCCAGCAGCGCTGGGACTGAATGGAATGAGCAGTTCTTC

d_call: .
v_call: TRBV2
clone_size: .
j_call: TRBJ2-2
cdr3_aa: CASRERPNFGELFF
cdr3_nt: TGTGCCAGCAGAGAAAGACCTAATTTCGGGGAGCTGTTTTTT

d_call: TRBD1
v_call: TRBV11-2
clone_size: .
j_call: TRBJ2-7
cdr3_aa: CASSFFQGAYYEQYF
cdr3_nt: TGTGCCAGCAGCTTTTTCCAGGGGGCGTACTACGAGCAGTACTTC

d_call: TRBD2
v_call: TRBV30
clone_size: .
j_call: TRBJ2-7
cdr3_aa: CAWSVLADYEQYF
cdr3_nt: TGTGCCTGGAGTGTGCTAGCGGACTACGAGCAGTACTTC

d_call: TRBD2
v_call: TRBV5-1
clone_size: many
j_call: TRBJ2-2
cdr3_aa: CASSRTSGERELFF
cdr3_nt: TGCGCCAGCAGCCGCACTAGCGGAGAGAGAGAGCTGTTTTTT

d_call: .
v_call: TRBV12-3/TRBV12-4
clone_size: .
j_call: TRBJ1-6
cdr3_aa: CASTSQGPYNSPLHF
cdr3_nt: TGTGCCAGCACCTCCCAAGGGCCCTATAATTCACCCCTCCACTTT

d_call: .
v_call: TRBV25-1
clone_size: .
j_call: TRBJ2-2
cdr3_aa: CASSGARKNTGELFF
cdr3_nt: TGTGCCAGCAGTGGTGCCAGGAAGAACACCGGGGAGCTGTTTTTT

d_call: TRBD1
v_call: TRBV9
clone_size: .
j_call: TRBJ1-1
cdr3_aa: CASSSGQGRLREAFF
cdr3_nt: TGTGCCAGCAGCTCGGGACAGGGGAGGTTGAGGGAAGCTTTCTTT

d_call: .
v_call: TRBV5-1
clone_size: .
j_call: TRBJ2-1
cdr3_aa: CASSLEATGDNEQFF
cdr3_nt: TGCGCCAGCAGCTTGGAGGCTACGGGGGACAATGAGCAGTTCTTC

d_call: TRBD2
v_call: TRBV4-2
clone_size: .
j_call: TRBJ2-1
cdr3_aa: CASSRPGTGTSGRVESSYNEQFF
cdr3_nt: TGTGCCAGCAGCCGCCCCGGGACAGGGACTAGCGGGAGGGTGGAAAGCTCCTACAATGAGCAGTTCTTC

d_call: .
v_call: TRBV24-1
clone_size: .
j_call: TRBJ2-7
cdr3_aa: CATSDKTGPEQYF
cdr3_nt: TGTGCCACCAGTGACAAGACCGGTCCCGAGCAGTACTTC

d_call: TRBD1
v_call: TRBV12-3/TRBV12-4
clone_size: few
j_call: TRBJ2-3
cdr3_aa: CASKRTGGSSTDTQYF
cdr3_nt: TGTGCCAGCAAGAGGACAGGGGGCTCGAGCACAGATACGCAGTATTTT

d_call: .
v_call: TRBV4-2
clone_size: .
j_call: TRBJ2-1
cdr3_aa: CASSQDSPVQFF
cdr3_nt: TGTGCCAGCAGCCAAGATTCCCCCGTGCAGTTCTTC

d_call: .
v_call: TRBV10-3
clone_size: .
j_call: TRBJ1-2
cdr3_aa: CATGVDTTSVNYGYTF
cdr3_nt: TGTGCCACCGGAGTCGACACCACTTCGGTTAACTATGGCTACACCTTC

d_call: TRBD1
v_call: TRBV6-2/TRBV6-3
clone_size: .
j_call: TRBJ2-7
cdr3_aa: CASSYADRHSYEQYF
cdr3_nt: TGTGCCAGCAGCTACGCGGACAGGCACTCCTACGAGCAGTACTTC

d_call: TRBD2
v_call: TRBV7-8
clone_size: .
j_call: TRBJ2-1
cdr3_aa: CASSLKGLAGGNEQFF
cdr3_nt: TGTGCCAGCAGCTTAAAGGGACTAGCGGGAGGGAATGAGCAGTTCTTC

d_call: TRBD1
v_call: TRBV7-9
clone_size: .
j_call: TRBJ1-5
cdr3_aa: CASSDRDLVQPQHF
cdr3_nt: TGTGCCAGCAGCGACAGGGATTTGGTTCAGCCCCAGCATTTT

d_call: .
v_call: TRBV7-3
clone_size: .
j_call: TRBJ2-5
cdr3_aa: CASSLNSLPGETQYF
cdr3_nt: TGTGCCAGCAGCTTAAATAGTTTGCCCGGAGAGACCCAGTACTTC

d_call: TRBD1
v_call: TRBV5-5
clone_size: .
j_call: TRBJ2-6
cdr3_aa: CASRRTGTDSSGANVLTF
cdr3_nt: TGTGCCAGCAGGAGGACCGGGACAGACTCCTCTGGGGCCAACGTCCTGACTTTC

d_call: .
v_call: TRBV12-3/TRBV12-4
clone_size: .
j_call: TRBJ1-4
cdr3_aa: CASTGDTPATNEKLFF
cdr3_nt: TGTGCCAGCACTGGGGACACGCCCGCAACTAATGAAAAACTGTTTTTT

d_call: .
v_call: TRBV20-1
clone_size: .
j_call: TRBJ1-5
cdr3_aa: CSARVPGTNNQPQHF
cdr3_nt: TGCAGTGCTAGAGTTCCCGGGACGAACAATCAGCCCCAGCATTTT

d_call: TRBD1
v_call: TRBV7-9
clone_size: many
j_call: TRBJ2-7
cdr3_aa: CASSLGTGVSYEQYF
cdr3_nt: TGTGCCAGCAGCTTAGGGACAGGCGTCTCCTACGAGCAGTACTTC

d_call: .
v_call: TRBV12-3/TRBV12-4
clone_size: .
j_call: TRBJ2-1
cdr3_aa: CASGLGVEQFF
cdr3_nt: TGTGCCAGCGGGCTAGGGGTTGAGCAGTTCTTC

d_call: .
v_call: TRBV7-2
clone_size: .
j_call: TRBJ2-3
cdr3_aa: CASSLLSGVLTDTQYF
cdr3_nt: TGTGCCAGCAGCTTACTCTCGGGTGTTCTAACAGATACGCAGTATTTT

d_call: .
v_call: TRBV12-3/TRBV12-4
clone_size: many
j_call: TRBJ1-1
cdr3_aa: CASSLGTPNTEAFF
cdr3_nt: TGTGCCAGCAGTTTAGGGACACCGAACACTGAAGCTTTCTTT

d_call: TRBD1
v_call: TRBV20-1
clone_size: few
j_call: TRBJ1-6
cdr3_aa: CSARTGVDSPLHF
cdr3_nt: TGCAGTGCTAGGACAGGGGTAGATTCACCCCTCCACTTT

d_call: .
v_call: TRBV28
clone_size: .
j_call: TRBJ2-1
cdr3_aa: CASSLFSGVSYNEQFF
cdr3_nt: TGTGCCAGCAGTTTATTTTCGGGAGTCTCCTACAATGAGCAGTTCTTC

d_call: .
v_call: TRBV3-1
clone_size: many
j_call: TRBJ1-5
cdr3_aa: CASSQGVSNQPQHF
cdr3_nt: TGTGCCAGCAGCCAAGGGGTGAGCAATCAGCCCCAGCATTTT

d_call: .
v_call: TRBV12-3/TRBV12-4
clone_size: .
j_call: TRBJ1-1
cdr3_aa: CASSVGRDPTEAFF
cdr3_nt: TGTGCCAGCAGCGTAGGCAGGGATCCCACTGAAGCTTTCTTT